This entry is about one TCR beta chain. Germline CDR1 and CDR2: LNHNV and YYDKDF (reference sequence). There are 20 residues in the CDR3. Losses at the gene ends were 2 bases for V and 3 bases for J; bases not matched to a gene: 21. The investigators amplified TCR beta CDR3 regions from RNA transcripts. TCR CDR3 regions were first amplified by RT-PCR with HTBI primers. TCRdb independently ran MiXCR on the multiplex PCR reads; one entry per CDR3 protein. The sample consists of around 190,000 distinct CDR3 sequences, roughly 17% of them appearing once. When ophthalmopathy did not progress within 18 months, Graves' hyperthyroidism was considered stable. The record originates from a study of T cells in Graves' hyperthyroidism and ophthalmopathy. About the research overall: Peripheral blood collection took place at initial diagnosis, before any treatment.

The V and J genes are TRBV15 and TRBJ1-1, with 7 bases aligning to TRBD1. This TCR derives from a woman in her fifties or sixties with Graves' hyperthyroidism. The source material was blood. The CDR3 nucleotides read TGTGCCACCAGCAGAATCCCCCTAATGACAGGGAAAGATAGTTACACTGAAGCTTTCTTT. It yields the protein CATSRIPLMTGKDSYTEAFF.